This T cell receptor beta chain appears in the sequencing data of a study of cytomegalovirus exposure and HLA in healthy donors (dated by TCRdb to the late 2010s). With respect to the entire study: An earlier analysis of some 500 of the donors reported more than 250 Gb of sequence data and about 100 million unique TCR beta sequences from roughly 180 million T cells. An early release covering just under 650 HLA-typed donors comprised 300 to 350 gigabases of sequencing data and 85 million to 100 million unique TCR sequences. Among the roughly 400 genotyped donors, more than 70% belonged to the genetic ancestry cluster associated with self-reported Caucasian donors. The study aimed to test whether signatures of past pathogen exposure could be identified by cataloging public T cell receptors. The study used immunosequencing to profile the T cell repertoires of around 600 subjects and linked those repertoires to cytomegalovirus serostatus. Along with the 666-subject first cohort, a separate validation cohort of around 120 different subjects was used. The study combined high-throughput TCR immunosequencing, statistical association of individual TCRs with disease status, and machine learning to predict cytomegalovirus infection status. To study patterns of TCR occurrence, a later analysis re-analyzed previously published TCR beta repertoires from just over 650 donors and added high-resolution HLA genotyping. In the later analysis, no new phenotypic data were used to find candidate immune exposures; instead, reliance was placed on TCR beta sequences and their occurrence across donors. An earlier analysis of several hundred of the donors applied high-throughput TCR beta sequencing to assess whether each TCR beta V gene segment acted as functional or pseudogenic. Donor age, sex, ethnicity and CMV serostatus were compiled together with the repertoire data. A later genetic analysis took genome-wide SNP genotypes for 398 of the 666 donors and used that subset as a discovery cohort. All discovery cohort repertoires had been generated on a single sequencing platform. HLA typing covered class I and class II loci at four-digit resolution. Typing coverage differed by locus: A, B, C, DRB1 and DQB1 were typed in about 620-640 donors, DQA1 in 522, DPA1 in some 570, and DPB1 in 472. Roughly 5 DR-DQ haplotypes were treated as single units for association and clustering because of strong linkage in the cohort. Among some 410 genotyped donors of the cohort, an average of about 240,000 unique TCR beta nucleotide sequences were sequenced per donor, approximately 20% of them non-productive.

Trimming removed 4 bases from V and 5 bases from J; the gene matches leave 13 bases unexplained. Spanning cysteine to phenylalanine, the CDR3 consists of 18 amino acids. Solely the CDR3 DNA is kept, with 54 bases framed from the first base. Sequences SGHVS (CDR1) and FNYEAQ (CDR2) are obtained from the germline V gene. Broader findings and caveats from the paper: Several of the top co-occurrence clusters appeared to be linked to parvovirus B19, influenza, CMV and Epstein-Barr virus, according to a later analysis. According to a later analysis, most CMV-associated TCR beta chains appeared to be HLA-restricted, and the HLA associations seemed to be driven largely by CMV exposure. Approximately 16 rarely observed V segments, including chromosome 9 orphons, were excluded from the earlier analysis of about 600 of the donors because counts were too low. Only TCR beta chains were sequenced in this cohort, and the absence of alpha or paired-chain data limited detectable features. A few of the identified cytomegalovirus-associated TCR beta chains were confirmed in vitro to be specific for cytomegalovirus antigens. Because HLA typing was missing for some donors at each locus, association tests included only the typed subset. The sequencing pipeline was judged likely to have produced a cluster of highly shared sequence variants as a technical artifact. Roughly uniform sequencing depth across donors was assumed in presence/absence analyses, although this assumption may not hold. In an earlier analysis of about 540 of the donors, most TCR beta V segments were observed in productive rearrangements about 87% or about 30% of the time, broadly matching IMGT annotations. An association between a missense DCLRE1C variant and V-gene and J-gene trimming of TCR beta chains was found in a later genetic analysis and replicated in an independent cohort. The classifier was reported to diagnose cytomegalovirus status with high specificity and sensitivity in both the original and validation cohorts. A further reported finding was that TCR beta sequences accurately predicted the HLA-A and HLA-B alleles for most subjects in the first cohort. Compared with the 666-donor mean, donors in an Asian-associated ancestry cluster had fewer N-insertions in productive TCRs, according to a later genetic analysis. At a false discovery rate of 0.05, a later analysis linked about 17,000 TCR beta sequences to specific HLA alleles. CMV serostatus was the only immune exposure information available for the cohort. In the study, about 150 TCR beta chains were listed as associated with cytomegalovirus. Because the 87-base-pair reads could not distinguish some IMGT-functional V segments, including TRBV6-2 and TRBV6-3, those segments were excluded. Most TCR sequences were observed very rarely across donors, whereas some public TCRs were present in many individuals. Assigning TCR associations to individual alleles was difficult when HLA alleles, especially DR and DQ, strongly co-occurred. A later analysis found that HLA-associated TCR beta chains were more clonally expanded and had lower generation probabilities than equally common non-associated chains. Linkage disequilibrium might explain the correlated functional status among segregating V segments, but an unknown experimental factor could not be excluded. According to the authors, the approach could potentially be generalized to other disease states and immunological phenotypes. In a later analysis, TCR association rates were found to vary across HLA loci, with the most associated TCRs seen for DRB1 alleles and the fewest for HLA-C alleles.

The cohort consisted of 650 to 700 healthy bone marrow donors. At the time of sampling, all cohort members were nominally healthy, though unrecorded immune exposures were likely present. The donor tested CMV seronegative and was one of the 352 seronegative cohort members. Each donor provided a peripheral blood sample, and peripheral blood mononuclear cells were used for TCR beta sequencing. Genomic DNA was extracted from the blood cell samples with the Qiagen DNeasy Blood Extraction Kit. Libraries were made using the immunoSEQ multiplex PCR assay. For the multiplex PCR, a mixture combining 60 forward primers for TCR Vbeta segments and 13 reverse primers for TCR Jbeta segments was used. Amplification of the CDR3 region of rearranged TCR beta genes was performed with a multiplex PCR assay on genomic DNA. The amplified TCR beta libraries were sequenced on the Illumina HiSeq System as 87-base-pair reads. For the original study's pipeline: In a later analysis, around 80 million unique TCR beta chains were counted across the approximately 620 repertoires, and roughly 11 million of these chains were shared by at least two donors. To remove PCR and sequencing errors, raw reads were error-corrected and collapsed into unique sequences using a nearest-neighbor algorithm that merged closely related sequences. CDR3 sequences were aligned to IMGT reference sequences to assign V, D and J gene segments. For a sequence to be retained, a match of at least six nucleotides was required to both a V gene segment and a J gene segment. Rearrangements were called productive when the CDR3 lacked stop codons and stayed in frame with V and J; all others were non-productive. CDR3 was defined by IMGT convention, running from the second conserved V-encoded cysteine to the conserved J-encoded phenylalanine. In an earlier analysis of some 550 of the donors, sequences lacking an unambiguous match to a single V gene segment were excluded. An earlier analysis of some 500 of the donors classified V segments as functional when productive rearrangements were above 56.7% and as segregating when the standard deviation between donors was above 5%. To diagnose cytomegalovirus status from the catalog of TCR beta chain sequences, a statistical classification framework was built. A later analysis assigned V and J genes by comparing TCR nucleotide sequences with IMGT/GENE-DB human TR gene sequences. A later analysis assigned CDR3 sequences and most-parsimonious VDJ recombination scenarios with the TCRdist pipeline. In a later analysis, each TCR beta chain was defined by its CDR3 amino acid sequence together with its V-gene family, and reads without a unique V-gene family were excluded. As a way to deal with suspected cross-contamination and a sequencing artifact, a later analysis dropped more than 500 nucleotide sequences that were highly shared and had low generation probability. In a later analysis, a clonal expansion index for each public chain was calculated from normalized within-repertoire ranks of inferred template counts. In a later analysis, generation probabilities were computed with a VDJ recombination model fitted to out-of-frame rearrangements, and the resulting probabilities were checked against IGoR. Hypergeometric tests were used in a later analysis to score TCR-TCR, TCR-HLA and TCR-CMV co-occurrence, with a repertoire-size bias correction applied to the TCR pairs. To estimate false discovery rates, a later analysis permuted the HLA or CMV assignments 20 times. In a later analysis, co-occurring TCRs were grouped using DBSCAN, with TCRdist sequence similarity added in when clustering inside HLA-allele-positive subsets. Repertoires with fewer than 30,000 or more than 120,000 public chains, plus five repertoires with anomalous nucleotide sharing, were excluded from co-occurrence clustering. TCRdb took over this immuneACCESS table, retaining in-frame rearrangements with V and J assigned. Such tables are incomplete; in checked studies, under half of the missing clones stem from an unresolved V gene, and the remainder is unexplained. V, J and clone size reflect that table, while D and trimming were determined from the DNA. The sample table includes tens of thousands of clones. The ten largest clones represent approximately 1.5% of the sample.

With respect to this clone: Its antigen remains undetermined.

The chain is assembled from TRBV7-6 and TRBJ2-6; a stretch of 8 junction bases matches TRBD2. The TCR was taken from a woman aged 60 to 75 in good health and CMV-seronegative. Sequencing was performed on PBMCs. The CDR3 reads as follows: CASSSRGGATVRANVLTF. The DNA sequence is TGTGCCAGCAGCTCCCGGGGGGGGGCCACTGTACGGGCCAACGTCCTGACTTTC. Reference TRBV7-6 and TRBJ2-6 proteins supply the regions before and after the CDR3; the full variable domain is: GAGVSQSPRYKVTKRGQDVALRCDPISGHVSLYWYRQALGQGPEFLTYFNYEAQQDKSGLPNDRFSAERPEGSISTLTIQRTEQRDSAMYRCASSSRGGATVRANVLTFGAGSRLTVL.